This TCR beta chain was obtained from a study of human thymus T cells (TCRdb year 2020). For the study in its entirety: The study described the TCR alpha and beta repertoires in about eight infant thymus samples and a few matching peripheral blood samples. The infant donors were roughly 7 to 244 days old, and the cohort included six males and two females. General findings and caveats noted by the study authors: The related research reported highly overlapping thymic TCR repertoires among unrelated individuals. Usage of V and J gene segments appeared to be biased in both the thymic and the peripheral blood repertoires. On average, thymus samples gave roughly 740,000 unique TCRB clonotypes, whereas blood samples gave approximately 84,000.

The thymus tissue came from surgical resects taken out during corrective cardiac surgery. Donors were immunologically healthy infants undergoing open corrective cardiac surgery for congenital heart defects in Finland. Thymocytes were released mechanically from tissue and stored at -70 °C as pellets of about 9-32 million cells. A QIAsymphony instrument was used to extract genomic DNA from the frozen cell pellets. Inclusive of the bounding cysteine and phenylalanine, the CDR3 is 11 residues long. The DNA shown is the 33-base CDR3, in frame from base 1. CDR1 and CDR2 were assigned from the germline V gene as SQVTM and ANQGSEA. A distance of 11 bases separates the germline ends of V and J, which lose 7 bases and 5 bases respectively. To note about this clone: No antigen is known for it. One base away there is no much larger clone; base qualities are not given.

TCRB and TCRAD loci were amplified from a standardized quantity of quality-controlled genomic DNA using the immunoSEQ multiplex PCR assay. The amplicons covered the V(D)J region and were long enough to include the CDR3 and to identify the V and J genes. The commercial immunoSEQ service was used to sequence amplicons on an Illumina platform. The paper's data handling went like this. Corrections for primer bias and sequencing errors followed previously described methods, while TCRAD and TCRB definitions were based on the IMGT database. Repertoires were analysed with immunoSEQ Analyzer 3.0 and VDJTools, covering basic statistics, V/J segment usage, diversity estimates, rarefaction and pairwise overlap. Diversity was estimated with Chao1, ChaoE, Efron-Thisted, Shannon and inverse Simpson indices, and also on datasets down-sampled to the smallest sample. For repertoire overlap, CDR3 nucleotide sequence, V gene and J gene had to match strictly, and clustering was done by Jaccard-based multidimensional scaling. TCRdb's version of the immuneACCESS table is confined to in-frame rearrangements and falls short of the full clone set. An unresolved V gene accounts for under half of the shortfall where checked; the remainder is of unknown origin. The V and J calls and clone size are taken from that table; D and trimming were inferred from the DNA. The sample data list about 78,000 clones, and approximately 97% of these were observed just once. The top ten clonotypes cover 0.025% to 0.04% of the sample.

The receptor's source is a boy in the first two years of life with a congenital heart defect but otherwise immunologically healthy. The sample consisted of thymus tissue. The V and J segments used are TRBV29-1 and TRBJ1-1; no D gene is confidently identified. The encoded CDR3 is CSGIAITEAFF. The nucleotide sequence is TGCAGCGGAATTGCGATAACTGAAGCTTTCTTT.